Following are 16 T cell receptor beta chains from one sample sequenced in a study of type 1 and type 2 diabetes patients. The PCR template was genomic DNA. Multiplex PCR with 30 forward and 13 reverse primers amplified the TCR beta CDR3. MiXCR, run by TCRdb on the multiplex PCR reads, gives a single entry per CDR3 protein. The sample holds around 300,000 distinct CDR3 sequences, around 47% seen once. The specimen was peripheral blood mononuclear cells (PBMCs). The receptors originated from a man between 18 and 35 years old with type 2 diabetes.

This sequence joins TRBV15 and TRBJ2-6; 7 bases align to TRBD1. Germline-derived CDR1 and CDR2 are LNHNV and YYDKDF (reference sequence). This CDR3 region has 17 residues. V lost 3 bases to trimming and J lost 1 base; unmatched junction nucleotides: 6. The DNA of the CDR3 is TGTGCCACCAGCAGCCAAGCAGGGGGATCTGGGGCCAACGTCCTGACTTTC. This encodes CATSSQAGGSGANVLTF. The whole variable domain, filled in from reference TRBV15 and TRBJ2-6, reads DAMVIQNPRYQVTQFGKPVTLSCSQTLNHNVMYWYQQKSSQAPKLLFHYYDKDFNNEADTPDNFQSRRPNTSFCFLDIRSPGLGDTAMYLCATSSQAGGSGANVLTFGAGSRLTVL.

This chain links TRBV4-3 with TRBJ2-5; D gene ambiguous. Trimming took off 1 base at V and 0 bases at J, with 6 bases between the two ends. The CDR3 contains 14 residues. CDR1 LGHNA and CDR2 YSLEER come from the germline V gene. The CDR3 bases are TGCGCCAGCAGCCAAGTGCAAGACCAAGAGACCCAGTACTTC. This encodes CASSQVQDQETQYF.

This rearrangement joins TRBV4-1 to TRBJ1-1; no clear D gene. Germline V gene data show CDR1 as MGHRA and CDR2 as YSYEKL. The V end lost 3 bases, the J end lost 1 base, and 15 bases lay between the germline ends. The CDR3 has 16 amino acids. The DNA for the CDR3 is TGCGCCAGCAGCCACCCCGATGTATACGAGAACACTGAAGCTTTCTTT. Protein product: CASSHPDVYENTEAFF.

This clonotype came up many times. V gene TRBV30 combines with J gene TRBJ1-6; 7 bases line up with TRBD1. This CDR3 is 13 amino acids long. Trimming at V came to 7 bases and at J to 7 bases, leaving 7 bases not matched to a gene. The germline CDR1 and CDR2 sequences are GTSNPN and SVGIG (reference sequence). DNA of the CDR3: TGTGCCTTCAACACGGGACAGAATTCACCCCTCCACTTT. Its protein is CAFNTGQNSPLHF.

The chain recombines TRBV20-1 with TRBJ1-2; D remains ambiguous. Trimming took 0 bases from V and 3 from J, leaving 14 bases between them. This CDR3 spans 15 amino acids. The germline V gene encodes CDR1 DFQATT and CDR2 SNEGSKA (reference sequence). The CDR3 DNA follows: TGCAGTGCTAGAGATCGGCAGGCGGCGGACTATGGCTACACCTTC. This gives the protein CSARDRQAADYGYTF.

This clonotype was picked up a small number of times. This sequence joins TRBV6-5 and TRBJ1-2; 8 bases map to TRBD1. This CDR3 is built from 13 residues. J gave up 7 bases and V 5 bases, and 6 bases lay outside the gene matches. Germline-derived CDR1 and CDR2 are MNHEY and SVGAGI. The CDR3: CASSRQGAGGYTF. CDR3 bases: TGTGCCAGCAGTCGTCAGGGGGCTGGTGGCTACACCTTC.

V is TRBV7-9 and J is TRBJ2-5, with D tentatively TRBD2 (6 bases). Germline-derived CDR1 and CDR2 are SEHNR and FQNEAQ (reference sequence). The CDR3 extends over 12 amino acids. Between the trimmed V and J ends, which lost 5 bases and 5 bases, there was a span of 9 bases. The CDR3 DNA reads TGTGCCAGCAGCGGGACTTACGAGACCCAGTACTTC. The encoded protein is CASSGTYETQYF.

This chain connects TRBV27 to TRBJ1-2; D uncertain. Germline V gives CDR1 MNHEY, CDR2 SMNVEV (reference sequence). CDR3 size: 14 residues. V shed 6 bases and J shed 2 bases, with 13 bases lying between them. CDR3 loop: CASSPYRGNYGYTF. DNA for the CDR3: TGTGCCAGCAGCCCCTACAGAGGAAACTATGGCTACACCTTC.

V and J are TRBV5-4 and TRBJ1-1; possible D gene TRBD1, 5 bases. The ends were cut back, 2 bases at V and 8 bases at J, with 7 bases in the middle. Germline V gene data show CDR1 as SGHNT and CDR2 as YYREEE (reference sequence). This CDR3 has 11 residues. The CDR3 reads CASSFGAEAFF. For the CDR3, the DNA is TGTGCCAGCAGCTTTGGGGCAGAAGCTTTCTTT. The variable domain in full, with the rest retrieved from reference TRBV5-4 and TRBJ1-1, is ETGVTQSPTHLIKTRGQQVTLRCSSQSGHNTVSWYQQALGQGPQFIFQYYREEENGRGNFPPRFSGLQFPNYSSELNVNALELDDSALYLCASSFGAEAFFGQGTRLTVV.

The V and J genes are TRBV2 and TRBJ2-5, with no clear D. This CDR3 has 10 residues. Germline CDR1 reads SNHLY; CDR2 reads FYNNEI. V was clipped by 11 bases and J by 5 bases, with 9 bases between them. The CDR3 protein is CADGRETQYF. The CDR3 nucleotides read TGTGCCGACGGGCGGGAGACCCAGTACTTC.

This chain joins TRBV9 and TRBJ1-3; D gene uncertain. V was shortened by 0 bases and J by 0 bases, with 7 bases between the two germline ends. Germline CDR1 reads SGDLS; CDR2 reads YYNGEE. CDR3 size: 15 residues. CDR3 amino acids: CASSVGVSSGNTIYF. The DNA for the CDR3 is TGTGCCAGCAGCGTAGGTGTCAGCTCTGGAAACACCATATATTTT.

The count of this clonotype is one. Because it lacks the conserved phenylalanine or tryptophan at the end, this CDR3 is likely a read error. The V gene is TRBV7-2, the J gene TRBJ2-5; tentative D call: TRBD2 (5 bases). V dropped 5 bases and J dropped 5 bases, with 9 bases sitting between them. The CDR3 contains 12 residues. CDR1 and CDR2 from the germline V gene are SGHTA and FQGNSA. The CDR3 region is CASSRRPETQYY. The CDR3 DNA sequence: TGTGCCAGCAGCCGGAGGCCGGAGACCCAGTACTAC.

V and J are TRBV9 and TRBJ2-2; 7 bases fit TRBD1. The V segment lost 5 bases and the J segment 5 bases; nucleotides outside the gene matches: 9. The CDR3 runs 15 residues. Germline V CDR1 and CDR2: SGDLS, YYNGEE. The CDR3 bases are TGTGCCAGCAGGAACCGGGACAGCCAAACCGGGGAGCTGTTTTTT. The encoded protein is CASRNRDSQTGELFF.

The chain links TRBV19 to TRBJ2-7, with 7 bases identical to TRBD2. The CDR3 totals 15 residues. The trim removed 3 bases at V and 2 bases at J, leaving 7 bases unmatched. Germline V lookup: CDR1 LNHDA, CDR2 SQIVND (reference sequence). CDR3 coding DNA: TGTGCCAGTAGTATCCTGGCCGGGGGGACCTACGAGCAGTACTTC. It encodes CASSILAGGTYEQYF.

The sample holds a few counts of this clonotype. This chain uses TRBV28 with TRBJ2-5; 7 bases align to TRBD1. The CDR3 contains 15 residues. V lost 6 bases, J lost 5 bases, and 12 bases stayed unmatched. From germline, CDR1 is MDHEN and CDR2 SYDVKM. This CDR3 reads CASSHGQATSETQYF. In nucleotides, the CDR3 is TGTGCCAGCAGCCACGGACAGGCCACGTCTGAGACCCAGTACTTC.

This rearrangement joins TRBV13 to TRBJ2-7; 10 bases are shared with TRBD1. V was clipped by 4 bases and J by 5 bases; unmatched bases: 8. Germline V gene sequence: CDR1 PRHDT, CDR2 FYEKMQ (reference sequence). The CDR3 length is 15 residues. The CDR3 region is CASSSNDRGRHEQYF. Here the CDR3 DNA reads TGTGCCAGCAGCTCCAACGACAGGGGGCGCCACGAGCAGTACTTC.